This paragraph covers one TCR beta chain sequence. This clonotype appeared many times. This clone's antigen is unknown. Base qualities are not at hand, and no much larger clone is one base apart. Graves' hyperthyroidism was defined as stable when no progression to ophthalmopathy occurred over 18 months of follow-up. The hyperthyroidism patients were between 18 and 65 years old and newly diagnosed, with a disease duration of less than 2 months. Any patient with an uncontrolled infection, another autoimmune disease, pregnancy or lactation was excluded. Diagnoses relied on clinical symptoms, serum thyroxine and TRAb, thyroid ultrasound and orbital computed tomography. Ficoll-Paque density gradient centrifugation was used to isolate PBMCs from approximately 10 ml of fresh peripheral blood. Trizol reagent was used to extract total RNA, and RNA quality was then checked on an Agilent 2100 Bioanalyzer. The source of the sample is a study of T cells in Graves' hyperthyroidism and ophthalmopathy (dated by TCRdb to the late 2010s). In terms of the full investigation: Peripheral blood samples were taken at initial diagnosis, before any treatment was given. A discovery cohort of around 98 patients, fewer than 50 with Graves' ophthalmopathy and about 58 with stable Graves' hyperthyroidism, was used to find distinguishing TCR V-J signatures. Whether ophthalmopathy could be predicted prospectively was tested in an independent validation cohort made up of roughly 20 hyperthyroidism patients plus 17 patients who later progressed to ophthalmopathy. The roughly 100 discovery patients were divided at random into training and test sets in a 7:3 ratio. In addition, the study compared T-cell repertoires in thyroid tissue and in blood from several Graves' hyperthyroidism patients. Once sampling was done, hyperthyroidism patients were given methimazole at a starting dose of 30 mg daily, whereas ophthalmopathy patients were given high-dose intravenous methylprednisolone. TCR Vbeta CDR3 sequencing of roughly 140 peripheral blood samples (43 ophthalmopathy, about 74 hyperthyroidism and 17 progressor patients) is reported in the paper.

The TCR beta CDR3 regions were amplified from the RNA transcripts. For the first round of RT-PCR on the TCR CDR3, the HTBI primer set was used together with the Qiagen OneStep RT-PCR kit. The libraries were constructed in a second round of multiplex PCR and then size-selected and purified. Libraries were sequenced paired-end with 100 bp reads on an Illumina HiSeq2000. The study's own analysis went as follows. SOAPnuke was used to process the raw data, throwing out any read that contained adapters or uncalled bases, had a mean Phred below 15, or lacked an exact constant-primer or identifier match. High-quality paired reads were merged with COPE v1.2.5, and unique nucleotide sequences were defined as clonotypes. Clonotypes were aligned to IMGT TRBV, TRBD and TRBJ reference segments using MiTCR v1.1. Only V-J combinations with frequency above 0.0001, covering roughly 99% of repertoires, were analysed. The TCS score was defined as F50 (clonal expansion) divided by E x V (chaos), with BLOSUM62-based TCRdist calculated between CDR3 peptides within each V-J. Welch's t-statistics and random forest reduced several hundred V-J features to roughly 13, which were used in a naive Bayes classifier (R e1071). Clones were called with MiXCR by TCRdb after fastp trimmed the public reads at Q25, and only in-frame beta chains were retained. Each CDR3 protein gets just one entry, which takes the most common genes and DNA from the rows behind it. V and J calls and clone size were set by TCRdb, not the authors. Present in this sample are some 690,000 distinct CDR3 sequences, roughly 17% of which were seen just once. The ten largest clones represent around 15% of the sample.

Paper-wide results and their limitations: A 13 V-J signature model separated ophthalmopathy from stable hyperthyroidism, with approximately 87% sensitivity and about 81% specificity in cross-validation and 80%/75% in testing. No statistical method was used to set the sample size in advance, and investigators knew the group allocation. In validation, the model predicted progression to ophthalmopathy a median of 6.5 months before onset, with over 60% sensitivity and roughly 77% specificity. Most expanded thyroid clonotypes (frequency above 0.001) were also detected in blood, suggesting blood repertoires may reflect thyroid immune responses.

Sequencing used blood. This receptor was taken from a man between 45 and 60 years old with Graves' hyperthyroidism.

This receptor has the CDR3 CASSPQEPQETQYF. The DNA sequence reads TGTGCCAGCAGTCCCCAGGAGCCTCAAGAGACCCAGTACTTC. This receptor chain uses TRBV7-9 and TRBJ2-5; no D gene call is confident. V lost 6 bases and J lost 2 bases; the stretch between them is 13 bases long. The CDR3 runs 14 amino acids, cysteine and phenylalanine included. Left in the record is the CDR3 DNA by itself, 42 bases read in frame from the first base. CDR1 SEHNR and CDR2 FQNEAQ are derived from the germline V gene (reference sequence).